The rows below give T cell receptor beta chains drawn from one sample of a study of T cells in localized non-small cell lung cancer. TCRdb's copy holds only in-frame clones and misses some; the assay was immunoSEQ multiplex PCR. The sample contains some 140,000 clones, about 89% of which appear only once. This sample comprised peripheral blood, obtained before any cancer treatment. Every receptor here comes from a female donor older than 55 with stage I lung adenocarcinoma. CDR3s include the opening cysteine and the closing phenylalanine or tryptophan. Fields, in order: D gene, J gene, V gene, clone size, CDR3 protein, CDR3 DNA. The D gene is left open where the match is weak. Rows give clone size only sometimes, using once, few, many, or a class for an expanded clone.

>TRBD2|TRBJ2-1|TRBV28|once
CASSLAGVSNEQFF
TGTGCCAGCAGTTTAGCGGGAGTAAGCAATGAGCAGTTCTTC
>-|TRBJ1-4|TRBV5-1|-
CASSLTGPSSRGEKLFF
TGCGCCAGCAGCTTAACCGGGCCCTCCTCACGAGGCGAAAAACTGTTTTTT
>TRBD2|TRBJ2-1|TRBV2|-
CASSGLSGRANNEQFF
TGTGCCAGCAGTGGATTAAGCGGGAGGGCCAACAATGAGCAGTTCTTC
>-|TRBJ1-2|TRBV19|-
CASSISARIGGYTF
TGTGCCAGTAGTATCTCGGCCAGGATAGGTGGCTACACCTTC
>-|TRBJ2-1|TRBV4-1|-
CASSQALDSYNEQFF
TGCGCCAGCAGCCAGGCACTAGACTCCTACAATGAGCAGTTCTTC
>TRBD2|TRBJ2-1|TRBV27|-
CASSVGLAEYEQFF
TGTGCCAGCAGTGTGGGACTAGCTGAGTATGAGCAGTTCTTC
>TRBD1|TRBJ2-2|TRBV15|-
CATSSARRTGDTGELFF
TGTGCCACCAGCAGCGCCCGTAGGACAGGAGACACCGGGGAGCTGTTTTTT
>-|TRBJ2-5|TRBV21-1|once
CASSNGRTSGLQETQYF
TGTGCCAGCAGCAACGGGCGCACTAGCGGTCTCCAAGAGACCCAGTACTTC
>-|TRBJ1-5|TRBV7-2|many
CASSSDSSVQPQHF
TGTGCCAGCAGCTCCGACAGCTCCGTCCAGCCCCAGCATTTT
>-|TRBJ2-2|TRBV15|-
CATSRGTGSNTGELFF
TGTGCCACCAGCAGGGGGACTGGTTCGAACACCGGGGAGCTGTTTTTT
>-|TRBJ2-7|TRBV12-5|-
CASADDRIRVYEQYF
TGTGCTAGTGCCGATGACAGGATTAGGGTTTACGAGCAGTACTTC
>TRBD2|TRBJ2-1|TRBV6-6|-
CASNERSGRVYNEQFF
TGTGCCAGCAACGAAAGGAGCGGGAGAGTATACAATGAGCAGTTCTTC
>TRBD2|TRBJ2-1|TRBV11-2|-
CASSLTSGSNNEQFF
TGTGCCAGCAGCTTAACTAGCGGGAGTAACAATGAGCAGTTCTTC
>-|TRBJ2-1|TRBV19|once
CASTPSAMYNEQFF
TGTGCCAGTACGCCTAGCGCGATGTACAATGAGCAGTTCTTC
>-|TRBJ2-3|TRBV2|-
CASGAIDTQYF
TGTGCCAGCGGGGCCATCGATACGCAGTATTTT
>TRBD1|TRBJ2-1|TRBV7-3|-
CASSKTGDGEQFF
TGTGCCAGCAGCAAGACAGGGGATGGTGAGCAGTTCTTC
>-|TRBJ2-2|TRBV5-1|-
CASSPGQVGGTGELFF
TGCGCCAGCAGCCCCGGCCAGGTGGGGGGAACCGGGGAGCTGTTTTTT
>-|TRBJ2-1|TRBV5-5|-
CASRAFWQAYNEQFF
TGTGCCAGCAGGGCTTTCTGGCAGGCCTACAATGAGCAGTTCTTC